This T cell receptor beta chain was captured in a study of identical twins. The germline V gene has CDR1 SGHAT and CDR2 FQNNGV. CDR3 size: 18 residues. Trimming stripped 5 bases from V and 4 bases from J, with 23 bases between. In the case of this clonotype: Antigen: not known.

Healthy Caucasians made up all donors. TCRdb processed the 5' RACE reads anew with MiXCR; each CDR3 protein has one entry. This table holds roughly 470,000 distinct CDR3 sequences, 13% to 15% found once. Study-wide results and caveats: Zero-insertion results could be subject to partial confounding by invariant MAIT and iNKT cells. Shared out-of-frame alpha sequences (those common to twins) showed excess low generation probability.

The same specimen was also included in a second study, on yellow fever vaccine responses in identical twins. That work contributes: Twin vaccine T cell responses reportedly seemed partly convergent, partly personalized.

The sequenced material came from CD4+ T cells sorted from blood. The rearrangement uses TRBV11-2 and TRBJ2-2; D may be TRBD1 (6 bases). The clonotype was recovered from a woman aged 18 to 35 in good health. The CDR3 is CASSRSGVLGSFTGELFF. In DNA, the CDR3 is TGTGCCAGCAGCCGGTCAGGGGTCCTTGGCAGTTTCACCGGGGAGCTGTTTTTT.